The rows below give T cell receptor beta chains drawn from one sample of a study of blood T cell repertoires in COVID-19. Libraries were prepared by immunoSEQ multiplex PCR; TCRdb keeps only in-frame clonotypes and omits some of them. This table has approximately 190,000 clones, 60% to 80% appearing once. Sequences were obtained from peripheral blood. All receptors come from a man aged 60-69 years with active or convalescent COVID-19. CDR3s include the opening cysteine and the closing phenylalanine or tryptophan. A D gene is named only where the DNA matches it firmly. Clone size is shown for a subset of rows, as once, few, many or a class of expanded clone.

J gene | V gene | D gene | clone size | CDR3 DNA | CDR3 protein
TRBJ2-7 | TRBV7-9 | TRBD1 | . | TGTGCCAGCATCACCGCCTTGATCGGACAGGGTCAATACGAGCAGTACTTC | CASITALIGQGQYEQYF
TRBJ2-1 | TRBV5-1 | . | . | TGCGCCAGCAGCTTTCGGGAGTACAATGAGCAGTTCTTC | CASSFREYNEQFF
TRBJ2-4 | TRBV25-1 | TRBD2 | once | TGTGCCAGCAGTGACCTAGCGGGAGATAAAAACATTCAGTACTTC | CASSDLAGDKNIQYF
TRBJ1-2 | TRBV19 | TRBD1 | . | TGTGCCAGTAGTAAACTCCGGGACAGGAGCTACACCTTC | CASSKLRDRSYTF
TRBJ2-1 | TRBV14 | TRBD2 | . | TGTGCCAGCAGCCCGTCGACGGTAGCGGGCTACAATGAGCAGTTCTTC | CASSPSTVAGYNEQFF
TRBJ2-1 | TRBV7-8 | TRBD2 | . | TGTGCCAGCAGCCCCGCACTAGCGGGAGGCTACAATGAGCAGTTCTTC | CASSPALAGGYNEQFF
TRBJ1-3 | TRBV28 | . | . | TGTGCCAGCAGTTTATTAAGGGGCCTCCGAATCTCTGGAAACACCATATATTTT | CASSLLRGLRISGNTIYF
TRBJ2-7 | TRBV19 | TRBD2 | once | TGTGCCACCCCTGGGGGGGAAAACAGCGAGCAGTACTTC | CATPGGENSEQYF
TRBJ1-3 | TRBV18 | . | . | TGTGCCAGCTCACTAGACAGTACAGACTCTGGAAACACCATATATTTT | CASSLDSTDSGNTIYF
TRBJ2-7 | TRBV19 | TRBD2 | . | TGTGCCAGTAGACGGACTAGCGGCTACGAGCAGTACTTC | CASRRTSGYEQYF
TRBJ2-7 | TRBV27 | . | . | TGTGCCAGCAGTCCCGGGTCGGGAACGGGCTACGAGCAGTACTTC | CASSPGSGTGYEQYF
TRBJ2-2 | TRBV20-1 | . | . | TGCAGTGTCAGGGAGGACGGGGAGCTGTTTTTT | CSVREDGELFF
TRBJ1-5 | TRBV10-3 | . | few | TGTGCCACCTCCGAACCAGGACAGAGATGGGGGATTGGCAATCAGCCCCAGCATTTT | CATSEPGQRWGIGNQPQHF
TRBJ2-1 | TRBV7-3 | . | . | TGTGCCAGCAGCTCGACAGCGACCTCCTACAATGAGCAGTTCTTC | CASSSTATSYNEQFF
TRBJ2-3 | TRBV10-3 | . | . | TGTGCCATCAGCTCGAGGGATACGCAGTATTTT | CAISSRDTQYF
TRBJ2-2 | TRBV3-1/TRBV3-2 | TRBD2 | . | TGTGCCACTCGCGGGAGAGGTCTTACCGGGGAGCTGTTTTTT | CATRGRGLTGELFF
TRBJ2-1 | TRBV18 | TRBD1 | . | TGTGCCAGCTCCTCCTCCGGGGACAGGGGGCCCGATGAGCAGTTCTTC | CASSSSGDRGPDEQFF
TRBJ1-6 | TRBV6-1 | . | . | TGTGCCAGCGCGGGACGGAATAATTCACCCCTCCACTTT | CASAGRNNSPLHF
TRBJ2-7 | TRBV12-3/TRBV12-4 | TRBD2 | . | TGTGCCAGCAGTCTAGGGGAGGGCCGAGAGCAGTACTTC | CASSLGEGREQYF
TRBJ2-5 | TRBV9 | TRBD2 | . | TGTGCCAGCACCCTCCGCGGGAGTCACCAAGAGACCCAGTACTTC | CASTLRGSHQETQYF
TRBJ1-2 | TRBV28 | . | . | TGTGCCAGCAGTTTCCGGACAGAAGCTAACTATGGCTACACCTTC | CASSFRTEANYGYTF
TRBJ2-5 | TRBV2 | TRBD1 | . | TGTGCCAGCAGTATCGACAGGGGCCAAGAGACCCAGTACTTC | CASSIDRGQETQYF
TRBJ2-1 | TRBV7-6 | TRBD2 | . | TGTGCCAGCAGCTTATCTGGTGGACTAGCGGGAAGCTACAATGAGCAGTTCTTC | CASSLSGGLAGSYNEQFF
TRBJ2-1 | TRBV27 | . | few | TGTGCCAGCAGTGGGTTGGGGAGCTCCTACAATGAGCAGTTCTTC | CASSGLGSSYNEQFF
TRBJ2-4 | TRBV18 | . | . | TGTGCCAGCTCCATCGGGGTCAAAAACATTCAGTACTTC | CASSIGVKNIQYF
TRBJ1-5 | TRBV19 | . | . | TGTGCCAGTACCCAGGACAGCGCTCCACCTCATAGCAATCAGCCCCAGCATTTT | CASTQDSAPPHSNQPQHF
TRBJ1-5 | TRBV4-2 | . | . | TGTGCCAGCAGCCAACCCTGGCGGGAGGGCAATCAGCCCCAGCATTTT | CASSQPWREGNQPQHF
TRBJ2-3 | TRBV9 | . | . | TGTGCCAGCAGCCGTACCGTGCGGGAACGAACAGATACGCAGTATTTT | CASSRTVRERTDTQYF
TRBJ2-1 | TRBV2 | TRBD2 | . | TGTGCCAGCAGTCCCCATGGTAGCGGGTACAATGAGCAGTTCTTC | CASSPHGSGYNEQFF
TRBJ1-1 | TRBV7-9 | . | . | TGTGCCAGCAGCTTGACAGCGAACACTGAAGCTTTCTTT | CASSLTANTEAFF
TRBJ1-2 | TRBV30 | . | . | TGTGCCTGGACTCAGGGATCGCGATATACCCCCTATGGCTACACCTTC | CAWTQGSRYTPYGYTF
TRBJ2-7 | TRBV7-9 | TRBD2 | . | TGTGCCAGCGGAAGACTAGCGGATGGGGATTACGAGCAGTACTTC | CASGRLADGDYEQYF
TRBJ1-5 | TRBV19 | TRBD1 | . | TGTGCCAGTAGTCGCTGGACAGGGGGCGGAGGTCAGCCCCAGCATTTT | CASSRWTGGGGQPQHF
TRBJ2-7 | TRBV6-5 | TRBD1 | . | TGTGCCAGCAGTTACGGGGGCTTACAGGGGGACTACGAGCAGTACTTC | CASSYGGLQGDYEQYF
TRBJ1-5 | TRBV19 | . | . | TGTGCCACCCGACTCTATAGCAATCAGCCCCAGCATTTT | CATRLYSNQPQHF
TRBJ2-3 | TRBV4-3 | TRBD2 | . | TGCGCCAGCAGCCGGACTAGCGTGGCAGATACGCAGTATTTT | CASSRTSVADTQYF
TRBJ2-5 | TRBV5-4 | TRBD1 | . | TGTGCCAGCAGCTTTTCGTGGGGGACAGGGTCACAAGAGACCCAGTACTTC | CASSFSWGTGSQETQYF
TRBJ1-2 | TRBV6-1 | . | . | TGTGCCAGCAGTGAACTTTGGAGTTCTAACTATGGCTACACCTTC | CASSELWSSNYGYTF
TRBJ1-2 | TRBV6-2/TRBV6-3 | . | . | TGTGCCAGCAGTTACGGGAGGGTCTATGGCTACACCTTC | CASSYGRVYGYTF
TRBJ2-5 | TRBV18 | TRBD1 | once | TGTGCCAGCTCTCAACAGGGGGGAGAGACCCAGTACTTC | CASSQQGGETQYF
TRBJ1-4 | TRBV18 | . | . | TGTGCCAGCCGTAACAGCGGGGTTAATGAAAAACTGTTTTTT | CASRNSGVNEKLFF
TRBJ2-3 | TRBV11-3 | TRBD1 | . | TGTGCCAGCAGCTTAGGACAGGGGGCAGGAGATACGCAGTATTTT | CASSLGQGAGDTQYF
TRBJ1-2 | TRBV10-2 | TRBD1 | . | TGCGCCAGCCACCTGACAGGGTCAGACGCTGGCTACACCTTC | CASHLTGSDAGYTF
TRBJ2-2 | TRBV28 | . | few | TGTGCCAGCAGTCTGCGAGTGGGGGCCGCGAACACCGGGGAGCTGTTTTTT | CASSLRVGAANTGELFF
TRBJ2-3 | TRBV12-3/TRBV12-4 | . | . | TGTGCCAGCAGTTCCACTGGCACAGATACGCAGTATTTT | CASSSTGTDTQYF
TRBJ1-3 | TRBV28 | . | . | TGTGCCAGCAACCCCGGGGTCCACATGTACGGAAACACCATATATTTT | CASNPGVHMYGNTIYF
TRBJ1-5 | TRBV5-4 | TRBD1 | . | TGTGCCAGCAGCTTGGGAAGGGGGCTCGATCAGCCCCAGCATTTT | CASSLGRGLDQPQHF
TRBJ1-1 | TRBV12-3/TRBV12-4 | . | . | TGTGCCAGCAGCTGGAACACTGAAGCTTTCTTT | CASSWNTEAFF
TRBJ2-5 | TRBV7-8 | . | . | TGTGCCAGCAGCCTAGGAGGGAGTAGAGAGACCCAGTACTTC | CASSLGGSRETQYF
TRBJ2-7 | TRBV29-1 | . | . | TGCAGCGTTGAAGGGATTGAAAGCGGGCAGTACTTC | CSVEGIESGQYF